This T cell receptor (beta chain) came from a study of molecular identifiers for immune sequencing clone quantification. Study-level findings and limits: Over 97% of effector molecules, yet under 1% of naive-cell molecules, were held by clones above 20 RNA copies.

Details on this clonotype: The antigen is not known. A much larger clonotype is one base distant, so this may be a read error.

V lost 8 bases and J 1 base, leaving 25 bases between the germline ends. CDR1 is SGHVS, CDR2 FNYEAQ, per germline. The CDR3 has 18 amino acids. As CD8+CD4-CCR7+CD45RA+ cells, naive CD8 T cells were sorted. From the PCR reads, TCRdb called clonotypes with MiXCR, one entry per CDR3 protein. The repertoire includes approximately 630,000 distinct CDR3 sequences, 25% of them detected once, and about 0.81% sits in the top ten. V usage is TRBV7-6 and J usage is TRBJ2-3; D gene unclear. This clonotype was sampled from a human donor in good health. Some libraries in this study had Jurkat cell RNA spiked in. Sequences were obtained from naive CD8+ T cells from blood, with Jurkat cell RNA spiked in. Subset of the sample: FACS-sorted CD8+CD4-CCR7+CD45RA+ naive T cells. CDR3 in DNA: TGTGCCAGCTGCCCACTAATCTCCACTTCCCGCCGCACAGATACGCAGTATTTT. This translates into CASCPLISTSRRTDTQYF. The full variable domain, rest sourced from reference TRBV7-6 and TRBJ2-3, is GAGVSQSPRYKVTKRGQDVALRCDPISGHVSLYWYRQALGQGPEFLTYFNYEAQQDKSGLPNDRFSAERPEGSISTLTIQRTEQRDSAMYRCASCPLISTSRRTDTQYFGPGTRLTVL.